One and the same sample provided the 32 T cell receptor beta chains below, sequenced in a study of shared clonotypes between healthy human individuals. Using immunoSEQ multiplex PCR, the repertoire was profiled, and TCRdb retains in-frame clones only, with some absent. The sample has fewer than 550,000 clones, 60% to 80% seen once. Sequenced sample: PBMCs. The receptors shown here come from a middle-aged woman in good health. Some clones in this sample may be carry-over from other donors' samples.

The V gene is TRBV7-2, the J gene TRBJ2-2; D perhaps matches TRBD2 (6 bases). Deletions cut 3 bases from V and 5 bases from J, with 10 bases between. This CDR3 region has 14 residues. From germline, CDR1 is SGHTA and CDR2 FQGNSA. The CDR3 DNA reads as TGTGCCAGCAGCTTGGGGGGTAGGACCGGGGAGCTGTTTTTT. It translates to CASSLGGRTGELFF.

The chain employs TRBV18 and TRBJ2-5, with D hard to call. CDR3 length: 13 amino acids. CDR1 and CDR2 (germline): KGHSH, LQKENI. V lost 2 bases and J 4 bases, leaving 8 bases between the germline ends. CDR3 DNA: TGTGCCAGCTCACCAGACCTGGGAGAGACCCAGTACTTC. It codes for CASSPDLGETQYF.

A note on this clone: Other DNA sequences in the sample encode the same CDR3. The chain uses TRBV7-9 and TRBJ2-7; 7 bases are shared with TRBD1. V lost 5 bases and J lost 7; bases outside the gene matches: 2. Germline V gives CDR1 SEHNR, CDR2 FQNEAQ (reference sequence). This CDR3 is built from 11 residues. The CDR3 protein is CASSLRGEQYF. The CDR3 coding sequence is TGTGCCAGCAGCCTCAGGGGGGAGCAGTACTTC.

The chain joins TRBV25-1 to TRBJ2-5; TRBD1 matches 7 bases. CDR3 length: 15 residues. Germline CDR1 is MGHDK and CDR2 is SYGVNS. V trimming: 3 bases; J trimming: 5 bases; junction bases outside the gene matches: 9. In DNA form, the CDR3 reads TGTGCCAGCAGTGACCGACAGGGTGTGGGGGAGACCCAGTACTTC. Amino acids: CASSDRQGVGETQYF.

This sequence joins TRBV15 and TRBJ1-3; D gene ambiguous. This CDR3 region has 15 residues. The germline V gene encodes CDR1 LNHNV and CDR2 YYDKDF (reference sequence). Between the trimmed V and J ends, which lost 0 bases and 3 bases, there was a span of 9 bases. In DNA, the CDR3 is TGTGCCACCAGCAGAGATTCCTCCGGTGGAAACACCATATATTTT. It yields the protein CATSRDSSGGNTIYF.

This clone has a single count. The gene calls are TRBV6-1 and TRBJ2-7, with 9 bases lining up with TRBD1. The length of the CDR3 is 13 residues. Per germline, CDR1 MNHNS and CDR2 SASEGT. V shed 11 bases and J 5 bases; nucleotides not matched to a gene: 10. CDR3 sequence: CAGGTGSIHEQYF. In nucleotides, the CDR3 is TGTGCCGGGGGGACAGGGTCCATCCACGAGCAGTACTTC.

V is TRBV10-3 and J is TRBJ2-7; D not resolved. This CDR3 has 15 residues. Germline lookup yields CDR1 ENHRY and CDR2 SYGVKD. V shed 4 bases and J shed 0 bases, with 13 bases lying between them. CDR3 nucleotides: TGTGCCATCAGTGTTGTCTACATAAGCTCCTACGAGCAGTACTTC. This gives the protein CAISVVYISSYEQYF.

The V gene is TRBV19, the J gene TRBJ1-2, with 7 bases matching TRBD1. V was pared by 5 bases and J by 7 bases, with 13 bases of the junction left unmatched. The CDR3 is made up of 15 amino acids. Germline V CDR1 and CDR2: LNHDA, SQIVND (reference sequence). CDR3 residues: CASSAARTGFSGYTF. The CDR3 coding sequence is TGTGCCAGTAGTGCAGCTCGGACAGGCTTTTCTGGCTACACCTTC. Looking up the rest from reference TRBV19 and TRBJ1-2 gives the full variable domain: DGGITQSPKYLFRKEGQNVTLSCEQNLNHDAMYWYRQDPGQGLRLIYYSQIVNDFQKGDIAEGYSVSREKKESFPLTVTSAQKNPTAFYLCASSAARTGFSGYTFGSGTRLTVV.

This sequence joins TRBV4-1 and TRBJ2-5; the D gene is possibly TRBD2 (5 bases). Matching the DNA end better, TRBJ2-7 makes the J call doubtful. Germline assignment: CDR1 MGHRA and CDR2 YSYEKL. There are 14 residues in the CDR3. The CDR3 coding sequence is TGCGCCAGCAGCCGGGAGTTGGGTTCCTACGAGCAGTACTTC. This gives the protein CASSRELGSYEQYF.

This clone was found once. This chain connects TRBV4-1 to TRBJ1-6; maybe TRBD1 (6 bases). Germline CDR1 and CDR2: MGHRA and YSYEKL. The CDR3 totals 14 residues. Trimming took 7 bases from V and 7 from J, leaving 14 bases between them. The CDR3 DNA sequence: TGCGCCAGCAACCTGGACAGCCTAAATTCACCCCTCCACTTT. This translates into CASNLDSLNSPLHF.

The chain uses TRBV9 and TRBJ1-6, with TRBD1 matching 8 bases. The V gene's germline CDR1 is SGDLS and CDR2 YYNGEE. V was clipped by 3 bases and J by 6 bases; unmatched bases: 2. There are 14 residues in the CDR3. The CDR3 is CASSEGQVNSPLHF. As DNA, the CDR3 is TGTGCCAGCAGCGAGGGACAGGTTAATTCACCCCTCCACTTT.

The CDR3 bases are TGCAGCGTTGAAATAGCGGGAACCCGCACAGATACGCAGTATTTT. Its translation: CSVEIAGTRTDTQYF. This chain uses TRBV29-1 with TRBJ2-3; 8 bases are a match to TRBD2. This CDR3 comprises 15 residues. V dropped 2 bases and J dropped 1; count of bases not matched to a gene: 5. Looked up from germline, CDR1 is SQVTM and CDR2 is ANQGSEA.

This sequence joins TRBV19 and TRBJ2-1; D remains ambiguous. V shed 3 bases and J shed 4 bases, with 13 bases lying between them. Germline CDR1 and CDR2: LNHDA and SQIVND (reference sequence). The CDR3 spans 15 residues. The CDR3 here is CASSIERQPYNEQFF. The CDR3 nucleotides are TGTGCCAGTAGTATCGAAAGGCAGCCATACAATGAGCAGTTCTTC.

In its sample, this clone was seen a few times. The chain links TRBV5-4 to TRBJ1-3; D possibly corresponds to TRBD1 (6 bases). The CDR3 is 16 amino acids. Germline V gives CDR1 SGHNT, CDR2 YYREEE (reference sequence). Trimming removed 2 bases from V and 0 bases from J, with 12 bases in between. DNA of the CDR3: TGTGCCAGCAGCTTAGGACAGCCTCGCTCTGGAAACACCATATATTTT. It is translated as CASSLGQPRSGNTIYF.

A remark on this clone: A junction end diverges from the germline sequence, so it may reflect a read error. The chain uses TRBV6-1 and TRBJ2-2; D unresolved. CDR3 size: 16 residues. The germline V gene encodes CDR1 MNHNS and CDR2 SASEGT. CDR3 protein: CASSEIARWNAGELFF. Written as DNA, the CDR3 is TGTGCCAGCAGTGAAATAGCTAGGTGGAACGCCGGGGAGCTGTTTTTT.

V is TRBV7-3 and J is TRBJ2-5; no clear D gene. Looked up from germline, CDR1 is SGHTA and CDR2 is FQGTGA. This CDR3 comprises 13 residues. With 0 bases removed from V and 5 bases from J, the gap between germline ends came to 7 bases. For the CDR3, the DNA is TGTGCCAGCAGCTTAACGGCTCAGGAGACCCAGTACTTC. Amino acid sequence: CASSLTAQETQYF.

CDR3 residues: CASSRGQNFNQPQHF. CDR3 DNA sequence: TGTGCCAGCAGTAGGGGACAGAACTTCAATCAGCCCCAGCATTTT. The V and J genes are TRBV27 and TRBJ1-5, with 7 bases identical to TRBD1. This CDR3 comprises 15 residues. V lost 5 bases and J lost 3; bases outside the gene matches: 7. Per the germline V gene, CDR1 is MNHEY and CDR2 is SMNVEV (reference sequence).

This chain uses TRBV18 with TRBJ2-1, with a weak D call TRBD1 (6 bases). V lost 0 bases and J 4 bases, leaving 7 bases between the germline ends. The CDR3 consists of 14 residues. The germline CDR1 and CDR2 sequences are KGHSH and LQKENI. The CDR3 DNA follows: TGTGCCAGCTCACCACCTGGACAGTACAATGAGCAGTTCTTC. This sequence encodes CASSPPGQYNEQFF.

This clone was detected only a few times. V and J are TRBV7-2 and TRBJ2-3, with 7 bases aligning to TRBD2. Losses at the gene ends were 2 bases for V and 0 bases for J; bases not matched to a gene: 8. Germline CDR1 and CDR2: SGHTA and FQGNSA. This CDR3 is built from 17 residues. The CDR3 nucleotides read TGTGCCAGCAGCTTAATCGGGGGAGGGGCCAGCACAGATACGCAGTATTTT. It encodes CASSLIGGGASTDTQYF.

This chain uses TRBV18 with TRBJ2-7; 9 positions match TRBD2. CDR3 length: 14 amino acids. Germline-derived CDR1 and CDR2 are KGHSH and LQKENI. V was pared by 4 bases and J by 4 bases, with 5 bases of the junction left unmatched. The CDR3, as DNA: TGTGCCAGCTCACAGGTAGCGGGAGAATACGAGCAGTACTTC. This codes for CASSQVAGEYEQYF.

The chain links TRBV7-2 to TRBJ2-3; unclear D gene. The CDR3 spans 13 residues. The germline V gene has CDR1 SGHTA and CDR2 FQGNSA. V was cut by 2 bases and J by 1 base, with 4 bases left in between. The CDR3 protein is CASSLYRTDTQYF. The CDR3 DNA follows: TGTGCCAGCAGCTTATACCGCACAGATACGCAGTATTTT.

The chain uses TRBV5-4 and TRBJ2-3, with D possibly TRBD1 on 5 matching bases. CDR1 is SGHNT, CDR2 YYREEE, per germline (reference sequence). V was trimmed by 0 bases and J by 0 bases, leaving 14 bases between them. The CDR3 length is 17 residues. CDR3 sequence (DNA): TGTGCCAGCAGCTTGGGACAGCGCCCTACTAGCACAGATACGCAGTATTTT. It translates to CASSLGQRPTSTDTQYF.

The chain combines TRBV14 with TRBJ1-2; a possible D gene is TRBD1 (5 bases). This CDR3 spans 14 amino acids. Per the germline V gene, CDR1 is SGHDN and CDR2 is FVKESK. V was trimmed by 4 bases and J by 6 bases, leaving 15 bases between them. CDR3 residues: CASSPNAGMNGYTF. CDR3 nucleotides: TGTGCCAGCAGCCCTAACGCAGGGATGAATGGCTACACCTTC.

Note on this clone: This sample also contains other DNA sequences that code for the same CDR3. CDR3 residues: CASGDYEQYF. CDR3 coding DNA: TGTGCCAGCGGGGATTACGAGCAGTACTTC. The chain is built from TRBV27 and TRBJ2-5; D unresolved. With the DNA end fitting TRBJ2-7 better, the J assignment may be wrong. CDR3 length: 10 amino acids. CDR1 is MNHEY, CDR2 SMNVEV, per germline (reference sequence).

The chain recombines TRBV29-1 with TRBJ1-2, with 9 positions matching TRBD1. J lost 5 bases, V lost 6 bases, and 10 bases had no gene match. This CDR3 is 14 amino acids long. The germline V gene encodes CDR1 SQVTM and CDR2 ANQGSEA. In DNA form, the CDR3 reads TGCAGCGTCTACTCCTCCGGGACAGGGTATGGCTACACCTTC. This codes for CSVYSSGTGYGYTF.

The rearrangement uses TRBV28 and TRBJ2-1; a possible D gene is TRBD2 (5 bases). This CDR3 comprises 13 residues. Trimming removed 2 bases at V and 4 bases at J, with 6 bases between. Germline V gene sequence: CDR1 MDHEN, CDR2 SYDVKM. CDR3 sequence reads: CASSLGGYNEQFF. The CDR3 DNA sequence: TGTGCCAGCAGTTTAGGAGGTTACAATGAGCAGTTCTTC. The full variable domain, completed using reference TRBV28 and TRBJ2-1, is DVKVTQSSRYLVKRTGEKVFLECVQDMDHENMFWYRQDPGLGLRLIYFSYDVKMKEKGDIPEGYSVSREKKERFSLILESASTNQTSMYLCASSLGGYNEQFFGPGTRLTVL.

This clone was counted only a few times. This chain uses TRBV30 with TRBJ1-5; D is uncertain. The V gene lost 2 bases and the J gene lost 9 bases, with 8 bases spanning the gap. Germline V gives CDR1 GTSNPN, CDR2 SVGIG (reference sequence). The CDR3 has 11 residues. CDR3 residues: CAWSSNGPQHF. The CDR3 nucleotides are TGTGCCTGGAGTAGTAATGGGCCCCAGCATTTT.

The chain has TRBV6-1 and TRBJ1-5, with D unclear. Germline lookup yields CDR1 MNHNS and CDR2 SASEGT. This CDR3 contains 18 residues. Trimming shortened V by 1 base and J by 0 bases, and 16 bases separated the two germline ends. This CDR3 reads CASSEGTQLFYSNQPQHF. CDR3 nucleotide sequence: TGTGCCAGCAGTGAAGGTACCCAGCTATTTTATAGCAATCAGCCCCAGCATTTT.

The chain couples TRBV2 to TRBJ2-5; the D gene is possibly TRBD2 (5 bases). V shed 4 bases and J shed 2 bases, with 8 bases lying between them. CDR1 SNHLY and CDR2 FYNNEI come from the germline V gene. CDR3 size: 13 residues. This chain's CDR3 is CASSGTEQETQYF. The CDR3 DNA follows: TGTGCCAGCAGTGGGACTGAACAAGAGACCCAGTACTTC.

This clone was counted ten times or more. The J gene is TRBJ2-3, the V gene TRBV7-8; D gene ambiguous. The CDR3 contains 17 residues. V lost 3 bases, J lost 1 base, and 17 bases lay in between. Germline values: CDR1 SGHVS, CDR2 FQNEAQ. The CDR3 reads CASSLRGYEHGTDTQYF. The CDR3 DNA reads as TGTGCCAGCAGCTTGCGCGGCTATGAACATGGCACAGATACGCAGTATTTT.

The rearrangement links TRBV7-3 to TRBJ2-3, with a weak D call TRBD2 (6 bases). Trimming removed 6 bases at V and 0 bases at J, with 13 bases between. Germline CDR1 SGHTA, CDR2 FQGTGA. The CDR3 covers 15 residues. The CDR3 nucleotides read TGTGCCAGCAGGATGGACTATTCTAGCACAGATACGCAGTATTTT. Amino acids: CASRMDYSSTDTQYF. Combining the CDR3 with reference TRBV7-3 and TRBJ2-3 gives the whole variable domain GAGVSQTPSNKVTEKGKYVELRCDPISGHTALYWYRQSLGQGPEFLIYFQGTGAADDSGLPNDRFFAVRPEGSVSTLKIQRTERGDSAVYLCASRMDYSSTDTQYFGPGTRLTVL.

The CDR3 sequence is CASSPLSEFYYGYTF. The CDR3 coding sequence is TGCGCCAGCAGCCCCTTGTCGGAGTTTTACTATGGCTACACCTTC. The chain joins TRBV5-1 to TRBJ1-2; D uncertain. The CDR3 has 15 amino acids. Germline values: CDR1 SGHRS, CDR2 YFSETQ. Trimming shortened V by 4 bases and J by 3 bases, and 16 bases separated the two germline ends. The full variable domain, in which reference TRBV5-1 and TRBJ1-2 provide the parts outside the CDR3, is KAGVTQTPRYLIKTRGQQVTLSCSPISGHRSVSWYQQTPGQGLQFLFEYFSETQRNKGNFPGRFSGRQFSNSRSEMNVSTLELGDSALYLCASSPLSEFYYGYTFGSGTRLTVV.